The following is a T cell receptor (beta chain) sequence with its context. What it binds is not known. The germline V gene encodes CDR1 MRHNA and CDR2 SNTAGT. The CDR3 contains 14 residues. V was pared by 3 bases and J by 4 bases, with 10 bases between. The entry originates in a study of OX40 agonist ivuxolimab in advanced cancers. Study in general: Intravenous ivuxolimab was administered to patients every 2 weeks at 0.01 to 10 mg/kg. Dose-escalation subjects each had hepatocellular carcinoma, melanoma, renal cell or head and neck cancer.

Study-level findings and limits: Within 6 weeks, CD4+ and CD8+ blood T cells expanded clonally at 0.1 to 3.0 mg/kg.

The data were produced by immunoSEQ multiplex PCR, yet TCRdb's version contains in-frame clones alone and is incomplete. The sample lists around 95,000 clones, about nine tenths occurring once. The sequence was collected from an adult with an advanced solid tumor such as melanoma, head and neck, liver or kidney cancer. Sequences were derived from CD4+ or CD8+ T cells sorted from blood, sampled in a trial of the OX40 agonist ivuxolimab. The rearrangement links TRBV6-4 to TRBJ2-1; D gene unclear. The CDR3 reads CASSDLRRYNEQFF. The CDR3 DNA sequence: TGTGCCAGCAGTGATTTACGGCGGTACAATGAGCAGTTCTTC.